The clone carrying this T cell receptor beta chain qualifies as medium-sized. The antigen is unknown. In the original processing: The study built a papillary thyroid cancer distant-metastasis classifier from CDR3 differences across clinicopathological groups. TCRdb reanalyzed the PCR reads with MiXCR. Here the V and J calls rest on TCRdb's processing, not on the authors' analysis. The table records about 12,000 clones, about an eighth of them present only once. This sample was included in a study of metastatic and nonmetastatic thyroid tumors. Background on the study: Patients with malignant and benign thyroid disease provided blood and tumor or nodule tissue, whose repertoires were compared. Notes on the study in general: The study reportedly found significantly higher TCR beta diversity in malignant thyroid tumors than benign nodules, in blood and tumor.

The CDR3 loop spans 17 amino acids. Germline lookup yields CDR1 MDHEN and CDR2 SYDVKM. V was pared by 5 bases and J by 6 bases, with 24 bases between. Prior to thyroid surgery, none of the patients had received any treatment. The receptor comes from a female donor with papillary thyroid cancer or a benign thyroid nodule (not recorded which). Some clones in this sample may be carry-over from other donors' samples. Sequenced input: blood. The chain combines TRBV28 with TRBJ2-3; maybe TRBD1 (6 bases). The CDR3 DNA reads as TGTGCCAGCAGTCCCTCAGGACAGACTTCCCTCAGGGATACGCAGTATTTT. The encoded protein is CASSPSGQTSLRDTQYF.